The rows below give T cell receptor beta chains drawn from one sample of a study of cytomegalovirus exposure and HLA in healthy donors. The table came from immunoSEQ multiplex PCR; TCRdb's copy has only in-frame clones and leaves some out. The sample holds approximately 190,000 clones; approximately 81% are singletons and the top ten take around 4%. Sequencing input: PBMCs. The receptors here all came from a man aged 45-65 years in good health and CMV-seronegative. Both conserved end residues are trimmed from each CDR3. D genes are given only for firm matches. Clone size appears in some rows only: once, few, many, or a class for an expanded clone.

J gene: TRBJ1-1; D gene: TRBD1; clone size: few; V gene: TRBV9; CDR3 protein: ASSPSGTVNTEAF
J gene: TRBJ1-2; D gene: -; clone size: -; V gene: TRBV19; CDR3 protein: ASSDSMTGSYGYT
J gene: TRBJ1-1; D gene: -; clone size: few; V gene: TRBV7-2; CDR3 protein: ASSPSRRGNTEAF
J gene: TRBJ1-5; D gene: -; clone size: -; V gene: TRBV18; CDR3 protein: ASSRTAEQPQH
J gene: TRBJ2-5; D gene: TRBD1; clone size: few; V gene: TRBV30; CDR3 protein: AWTTGQGYETQY
J gene: TRBJ2-7; D gene: -; clone size: -; V gene: TRBV10-3; CDR3 protein: AVSVGAHEQY
J gene: TRBJ2-3; D gene: -; clone size: -; V gene: TRBV2; CDR3 protein: ASSPQGADTQY
J gene: TRBJ2-7; D gene: TRBD2; clone size: -; V gene: TRBV18; CDR3 protein: ASSPWGIAGTGEQY
J gene: TRBJ1-5; D gene: -; clone size: -; V gene: TRBV19; CDR3 protein: ASVKQGSGQPQH
J gene: TRBJ2-2; D gene: -; clone size: -; V gene: TRBV19; CDR3 protein: ASSPQRGGGVTNTGELF